The clone carrying this TCR beta chain was seen a handful of times. Healthy individuals of Caucasian origin from Russia, aged 6 to 90, served as donors. Germline V lookup: CDR1 MDHEN, CDR2 SYDVKM. This CDR3 region has 14 residues. The V and J ends lost 3 bases and 6 bases, in that order; junction bases with no gene match: 5. This record belongs to a study of blood T cells in healthy people across ages. With a J-beta primer mix and a sample-barcoded 5' primer, a second PCR ran roughly 6 to 11 cycles. MiXCR, run by TCRdb on the 5' RACE reads, gives a single entry per CDR3 protein. The top ten clones hold roughly a tenth of a sample with about 760,000 distinct CDR3 sequences, just under 25% of them seen once. These data were also reused for a study on T cells of mothers and their children.

Sequencing was done on a sample of blood. The V gene is TRBV28, the J gene TRBJ2-7, with 10 bases fitting TRBD2. This clonotype was sampled from a boy younger than 18 in good health. The CDR3 is CASSLPSGSFEQYF. CDR3 in DNA: TGTGCCAGCAGTTTGCCTAGCGGGAGTTTCGAGCAGTACTTC.